The next 20 T cell receptor beta chains were all read from a single sample in a study of shared clonotypes between healthy human individuals. TCRdb's copy holds only in-frame clones and misses some; the assay was immunoSEQ multiplex PCR. There are more than 550,000 clones in the sample; 90% occur only once, and around a third lies in the top ten. Sequencing used memory CD8+ T cells from PBMCs. Subset indicated: CD45RO+ cells pooled with CCR7-negative TemRA cells. The source is a man aged 18 to 29 in good health. Some clones in this sample may be carry-over from other donors' samples.

V gene TRBV7-2 combines with J gene TRBJ1-2; D is ambiguous. The CDR3 totals 9 residues. Germline CDR1 reads SGHTA; CDR2 reads FQGNSA. With 4 bases removed from V and 6 bases from J, the gap between germline ends came to 0 bases. CDR3 sequence reads: CASSYGYTF. In DNA form, the CDR3 reads TGTGCCAGCAGCTATGGCTACACCTTC.

The CDR3 here is CASSHPGQGIYEQYF. The CDR3 DNA reads as TGTGCCAGCAGCCACCCGGGACAGGGGATCTACGAGCAGTACTTC. V is TRBV14 and J is TRBJ2-7; 10 positions agree with TRBD1. The CDR3 is 15 residues long. V lost 3 bases, J lost 3 bases, and 5 bases stayed unmatched. The V gene's germline CDR1 is SGHDN and CDR2 FVKESK.

This chain links TRBV27 with TRBJ2-2, with 7 bases aligning to TRBD1. The CDR3 runs to 15 residues. Germline CDR1 is MNHEY and CDR2 is SMNVEV (reference sequence). Germline trimming cut 3 bases from V and 6 bases from J; bases unmatched to any gene: 7. CDR3 nucleotide sequence: TGTGCCAGCAGTTTGCGGCCGACAGGGTCCGGGGAGCTGTTTTTT. As protein: CASSLRPTGSGELFF.

This clone was seen a single time. The rearrangement joins TRBV14 to TRBJ1-1, with a possible D match to TRBD1 (5 bases). From germline, CDR1 is SGHDN and CDR2 FVKESK. V lost 0 bases to trimming and J lost 4 bases, with 9 bases between them. CDR3 size: 14 residues. The CDR3: CASSQDPGTTEAFF. CDR3 in DNA: TGTGCCAGCAGCCAAGATCCGGGGACCACTGAAGCTTTCTTT.

In regard to this clone: One junction end disagrees with the germline gene, perhaps due to a read error. The CDR3 spells CARSPGGGAGANVLTF. CDR3 in DNA: TGTGCCCGCAGTCCGGGGGGGGGAGCTGGGGCCAACGTCCTGACTTTC. The rearrangement uses TRBV27 and TRBJ2-6; 8 bases fit TRBD2. Germline V gene data show CDR1 as MNHEY and CDR2 as SMNVEV (reference sequence). The CDR3 length is 16 residues.

Remarks on this clone: Within the sample, other DNA sequences also encode this same CDR3. This chain uses TRBV7-9 with TRBJ2-7, with D unresolved. Trimming removed 1 base from V and 7 bases from J, with 8 bases in between. The CDR3 covers 12 residues. CDR1 and CDR2 from the germline V gene are SEHNR and FQNEAQ (reference sequence). CDR3 sequence reads: CASSLGGREQYF. The CDR3, as DNA: TGTGCCAGCAGCTTAGGGGGAAGGGAGCAGTACTTC.

The chain combines TRBV30 with TRBJ2-7; TRBD1 matches 9 bases. CDR3 length equals 15 residues. Per the germline V gene, CDR1 is GTSNPN and CDR2 is SVGIG (reference sequence). J was trimmed by 3 bases and V by 0 bases; bases with no gene match: 6. CDR3 amino acids: CAWSVAGTGFYEQYF. CDR3 coding DNA: TGTGCCTGGAGTGTCGCCGGGACAGGGTTCTACGAGCAGTACTTC. The whole variable domain, remainder taken from reference TRBV30 and TRBJ2-7, is SQTIHQWPATLVQPVGSPLSLECTVEGTSNPNLYWYRQAAGRGLQLLFYSVGIGQISSEVPQNLSASRPQDRQFILSSKKLLLSDSGFYLCAWSVAGTGFYEQYFGPGTRLTVT.

The rearrangement uses TRBV7-9 and TRBJ2-1, with TRBD2 matching over 14 bases. The V gene end was trimmed by 5 bases and the J gene end by 9 bases; junction bases not matched to a gene: 6. Germline CDR1 reads SEHNR; CDR2 reads FQNEAQ (reference sequence). CDR3 length: 15 amino acids. As DNA, the CDR3 is TGTGCCAGCAGCCCAGGGACTAGCGGGAGCGTTGAGCAGTTCTTC. Protein sequence: CASSPGTSGSVEQFF. The full variable domain, its missing parts supplied by reference TRBV7-9 and TRBJ2-1, is DTGVSQNPRHKITKRGQNVTFRCDPISEHNRLYWYRQTLGQGPEFLTYFQNEAQLEKSRLLSDRFSAERPKGSFSTLEIQRTEQGDSAMYLCASSPGTSGSVEQFFGPGTRLTVL.

This clone came up once. The chain links TRBV15 to TRBJ1-2; no definite D call. The V gene's germline CDR1 is LNHNV and CDR2 YYDKDF (reference sequence). CDR3 length equals 17 residues. The V end was cut by 4 bases, the J end by 4 bases, with 22 bases between. The CDR3 sequence is CATSKSSLGEHLYGYTF. CDR3 in DNA: TGTGCCACCAGCAAAAGCAGTCTGGGAGAACACCTCTATGGCTACACCTTC.

This clone was detected only once. CDR3 sequence reads: CASSLVSGTYEQYF. CDR3 sequence (DNA): TGTGCCAGCAGTTTGGTAAGCGGGACCTACGAGCAGTACTTC. The J gene is TRBJ2-7, the V gene TRBV27; 7 bases align to TRBD2. Germline values: CDR1 MNHEY, CDR2 SMNVEV (reference sequence). The junction had 4 bases not matched to a gene; V was cut back by 3 bases and J by 2 bases. The CDR3 consists of 14 residues.

This chain links TRBV7-9 with TRBJ2-1; D may correspond to TRBD1 or TRBD2 (5 bases each). Deletions cut 2 bases from V and 8 bases from J, with 19 bases between. The CDR3 has 16 residues. CDR1 and CDR2 from the germline V gene are SEHNR and FQNEAQ (reference sequence). In nucleotides, the CDR3 is TGTGCCAGCAGCTTACCGGGGCTCAACCGGGTCGATGAGCAGTTCTTC. This codes for CASSLPGLNRVDEQFF.

The J gene is TRBJ2-2, the V gene TRBV12-5, with TRBD2 identical over 7 bases. The CDR3 sequence is 12 residues long. Trimming took 3 bases from V and 8 from J; bases not matched to a gene: 0. Germline lookup yields CDR1 LGHNT and CDR2 FRNRAP. The CDR3 is CASGLAGGELFF. The CDR3 DNA sequence: TGTGCTAGTGGTTTAGCGGGGGGGGAGCTGTTTTTT.

The genes are TRBV18 and TRBJ2-5; no reliable D call. CDR1 KGHSH and CDR2 LQKENI come from the germline V gene. With 5 bases removed from V and 1 base from J, the gap between germline ends came to 5 bases. The CDR3 sequence is 12 residues long. The CDR3 nucleotides read TGTGCCAGCTCATCCGTCCAAGAGACCCAGTACTTC. This translates into CASSSVQETQYF.

The chain carries TRBV29-1 and TRBJ2-1; D unresolved. The CDR3 has 14 residues. Germline V gene lookup returns CDR1 SQVTM and CDR2 ANQGSEA. V dropped 1 base and J dropped 6 bases, with 13 bases sitting between them. CDR3 sequence: CSVEGLLSSNEQFF. CDR3 nucleotide sequence: TGCAGCGTTGAAGGACTGCTCTCAAGCAATGAGCAGTTCTTC.

With regard to this clone: One end of the junction varies from germline; a read error may be responsible. The chain links TRBV7-6 to TRBJ2-5; D call uncertain. This CDR3 is 16 amino acids long. CDR1 is SGHVS and CDR2 is FNYEAQ in the germline V gene. The CDR3 is CASSLDPHGYQGTQYF. The CDR3 coding sequence is TGTGCCAGCAGCTTAGACCCCCACGGCTATCAAGGGACCCAGTACTTC.

This rearrangement joins TRBV6-5 to TRBJ2-1; D could derive from TRBD1 or TRBD2 (5 bases each). The CDR3 is 15 residues long. V was shortened by 2 bases and J by 4 bases, with 12 bases between the two germline ends. Germline CDR1 is MNHEY and CDR2 is SVGAGI. The CDR3 sequence: CASSYEGIGYNEQFF. The CDR3 DNA reads as TGTGCCAGCAGTTACGAGGGGATCGGATACAATGAGCAGTTCTTC.

About this clone itself: A read error may produce the germline difference seen at one junction end. The genes are TRBV27 and TRBJ2-5; 13 bases align to TRBD2. The CDR3 is 14 amino acids. CDR1 and CDR2 (germline): MNHEY, SMNVEV (reference sequence). The CDR3 DNA sequence: TGTGCCAGCAGTTCTCTGACTAGCGGGAGGTTAGTCGACTTC. As protein: CASSSLTSGRLVDF.

CDR3 sequence reads: CASRGDSFYTDTQYF. The CDR3 DNA reads as TGTGCCAGCAGGGGGGACAGTTTTTACACAGATACGCAGTATTTT. The V call is TRBV2, the J call TRBJ2-3; 7 nucleotides agree with TRBD1. J was trimmed by 2 bases and V by 6 bases; bases with no gene match: 8. The CDR3 runs 15 residues. Germline CDR1 is SNHLY and CDR2 is FYNNEI.

This chain links TRBV4-3 with TRBJ1-1; tentative D call: TRBD1 (5 bases). This CDR3 contains 18 residues. V was cut by 0 bases and J by 1 base, with 18 bases left in between. Germline CDR1 reads LGHNA; CDR2 reads YSLEER. CDR3 nucleotides: TGCGCCAGCAGCCAAGATATAGAGGACACAGAGCAGAACACTGAAGCTTTCTTT. Its protein product is CASSQDIEDTEQNTEAFF.

This clone was seen once. The V and J genes are TRBV27 and TRBJ2-1; 7 nucleotides line up with TRBD2. This CDR3 has 17 residues. With 5 bases clipped from V and 0 bases from J, the junction kept 10 bases outside the gene matches. The V gene's germline CDR1 is MNHEY and CDR2 SMNVEV (reference sequence). The CDR3 coding sequence is TGTGCCAGCAGTGGACGGGAGGCCTCTTTCTCCTACAATGAGCAGTTCTTC. This sequence encodes CASSGREASFSYNEQFF.